These 7 T cell receptor beta chains share one sample of origin, sequenced in a study of cytomegalovirus exposure and HLA in healthy donors (dated by TCRdb to about 2017). Libraries came from the immunoSEQ multiplex PCR assay. A mixture of 60 forward primers for TCR Vbeta segments and 13 reverse primers for TCR Jbeta segments was used in the multiplex PCR. Here the immuneACCESS table is served through TCRdb, limited to in-frame sequences with V and J called. Missing clones are a known gap in these copies; in checked studies unresolved V genes cover under half, and the rest lacks a known reason. A total of 90,000 to 150,000 clones appear in this sample, around four fifths of them only once. The ten largest make up 4.1% of the sample. Source material: PBMCs. The receptors come from a middle-aged woman in good health and CMV-seronegative.

The rearrangement links TRBV25-1 to TRBJ2-3, with 9 bases lining up with TRBD1. The CDR3 sequence is 15 residues long. The V gene end was trimmed by 5 bases and the J gene end by 2 bases; junction bases not matched to a gene: 5. The germline gives CDR1 MGHDK, CDR2 SYGVNS. The CDR3 DNA sequence: TGTGCCAGCAGTTTTGGGACAGGGACCACAGATACGCAGTATTTT. Protein sequence: CASSFGTGTTDTQYF.

This chain joins TRBV2 and TRBJ1-2, with 7 bases that match TRBD1. CDR3 size: 12 residues. V shed 2 bases, J shed 8 bases, and the junction held 2 bases outside the gene matches. Germline V gene data show CDR1 as SNHLY and CDR2 as FYNNEI. CDR3 DNA: TGTGCCAGCAGTGAACAGGGGGGAGGCTACACCTTC. Translation gives CASSEQGGGYTF.

CDR3 sequence (DNA): TGTGCCAGCGAGGTAGGGGGTCAGAGGGAAAAACTGTTTTTT. Translation gives CASEVGGQREKLFF. This rearrangement joins TRBV6-1 to TRBJ1-4, with TRBD1 as a possible D gene (6 bases). Germline values: CDR1 MNHNS, CDR2 SASEGT. The CDR3 is 14 amino acids. Between the trimmed V and J ends, which lost 8 bases and 8 bases, there was a span of 18 bases.

This clone was detected a few times. The J gene is TRBJ2-1, the V gene TRBV5-6, with 9 bases that match TRBD2. Germline V gene data show CDR1 as SGHDT and CDR2 as YYEEEE. The CDR3 is made up of 15 amino acids. The trim removed 0 bases at V and 8 bases at J, leaving 6 bases unmatched. The CDR3 sequence is CASSLVLAGEDEQFF. The CDR3 DNA reads as TGTGCCAGCAGCTTGGTGTTAGCGGGAGAGGATGAGCAGTTCTTC.

In this sample, this clone turned up once. J is TRBJ2-7 and V is TRBV7-8; a possible D gene is TRBD1 (5 bases). V dropped 2 bases and J dropped 4 bases, with 12 bases sitting between them. The CDR3 covers 14 residues. In germline, CDR1 is SGHVS, CDR2 FQNEAQ. CDR3 region: CASSLQVRAYEQYF. CDR3 nucleotide sequence: TGTGCCAGCAGCTTACAAGTCAGGGCTTACGAGCAGTACTTC.

The chain joins TRBV9 to TRBJ2-7, with 7 bases identical to TRBD1. Germline V CDR1 and CDR2: SGDLS, YYNGEE. Germline trimming cut 3 bases from V and 7 bases from J; bases unmatched to any gene: 7. This CDR3 has 13 amino acids. CDR3 protein: CASSGTGVGEQYF. CDR3 nucleotide sequence: TGTGCCAGCAGCGGAACAGGGGTCGGGGAGCAGTACTTC.

The V and J genes are TRBV11-2 and TRBJ2-5; D call uncertain. The V end lost 2 bases, the J end lost 5 bases, and 9 bases lay between the germline ends. Germline V gives CDR1 SGHAT, CDR2 FQNNGV. The CDR3 covers 13 residues. CDR3 protein: CASSLSFLETQYF. In nucleotides, the CDR3 is TGTGCCAGCAGCTTATCTTTTCTTGAGACCCAGTACTTC.